The following is a TCR beta chain sequence with its context. Its specificity is unknown. This sample is drawn from a study of PD-1 blockade in mismatch repair-deficient tumors. Study-wide context: Patients had approximately 11 mismatch repair-deficient cancer types and were previously treated and progressing. Broader study findings: Rapid post-treatment expansion, then contraction, generally preceding radiologic response, marked tumor-resident clones.

Only in-frame clones appear in the TCRdb table, and some are missing; sequencing was by immunoSEQ multiplex PCR. The sample has 25,000 to 30,000 clones, approximately 84% seen once; the top ten hold 2.5% to 3%. Every patient had mismatch repair deficiency by PCR or immunohistochemistry. TCR sequencing covered a few patients who responded to pembrolizumab. CDR3 length: 12 residues. Per the germline V gene, CDR1 is MNHEY and CDR2 is SMNVEV (reference sequence). Trimming cost V 10 bases and J 7 bases; bases outside gene matches: 4. This chain joins TRBV27 and TRBJ1-5; TRBD1 agrees at 10 bases. Sequences were derived from PBMCs, sampled before pembrolizumab treatment. The receptor's source is an adult with mismatch repair-deficient cancer. The CDR3 coding sequence is TGTGCCACCCGGACAGGGGGACAGCCCCAGCATTTT. This encodes CATRTGGQPQHF.